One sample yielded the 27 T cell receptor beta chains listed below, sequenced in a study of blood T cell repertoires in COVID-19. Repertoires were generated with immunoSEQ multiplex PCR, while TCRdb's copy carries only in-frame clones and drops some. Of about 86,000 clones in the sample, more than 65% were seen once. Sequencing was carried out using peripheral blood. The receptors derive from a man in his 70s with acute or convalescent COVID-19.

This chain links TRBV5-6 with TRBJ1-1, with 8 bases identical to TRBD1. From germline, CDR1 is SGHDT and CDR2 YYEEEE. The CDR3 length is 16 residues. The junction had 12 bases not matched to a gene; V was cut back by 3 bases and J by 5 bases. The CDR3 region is CASSWGQGALRTEAFF. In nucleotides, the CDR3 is TGTGCCAGCAGCTGGGGGCAGGGGGCGTTGAGAACTGAAGCTTTCTTT.

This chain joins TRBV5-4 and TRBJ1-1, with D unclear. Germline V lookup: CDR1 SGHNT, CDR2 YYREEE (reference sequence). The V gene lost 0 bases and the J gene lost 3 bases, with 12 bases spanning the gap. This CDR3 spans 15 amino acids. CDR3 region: CASSLGGFPDTEAFF. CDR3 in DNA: TGTGCCAGCAGCTTGGGAGGGTTTCCTGACACTGAAGCTTTCTTT.

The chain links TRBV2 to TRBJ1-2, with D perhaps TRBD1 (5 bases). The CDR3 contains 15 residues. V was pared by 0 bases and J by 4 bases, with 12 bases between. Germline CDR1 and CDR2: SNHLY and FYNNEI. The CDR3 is CASSEAQDTLYGYTF. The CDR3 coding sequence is TGTGCCAGCAGTGAAGCGCAGGACACACTCTATGGCTACACCTTC.

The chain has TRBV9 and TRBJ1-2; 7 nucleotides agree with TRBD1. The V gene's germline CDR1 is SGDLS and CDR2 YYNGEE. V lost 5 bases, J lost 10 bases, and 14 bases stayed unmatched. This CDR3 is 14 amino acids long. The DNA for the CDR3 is TGTGCCAGCAGGGCCGGGACAGTACAGTTCGACTACACCTTC. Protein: CASRAGTVQFDYTF.

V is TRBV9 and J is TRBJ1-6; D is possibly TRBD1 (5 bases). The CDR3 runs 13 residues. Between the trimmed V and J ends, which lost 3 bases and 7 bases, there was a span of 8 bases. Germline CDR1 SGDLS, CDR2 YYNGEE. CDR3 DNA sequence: TGTGCCAGCAGCGCCGCAGGGAATTCACCCCTCCACTTT. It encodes CASSAAGNSPLHF.

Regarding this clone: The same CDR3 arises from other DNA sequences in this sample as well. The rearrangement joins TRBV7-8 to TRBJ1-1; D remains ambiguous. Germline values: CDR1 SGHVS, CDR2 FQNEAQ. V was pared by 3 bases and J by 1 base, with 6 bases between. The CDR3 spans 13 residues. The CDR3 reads CASSLAGNTEAFF. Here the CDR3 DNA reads TGTGCCAGCAGCTTGGCGGGGAACACTGAAGCTTTCTTT.

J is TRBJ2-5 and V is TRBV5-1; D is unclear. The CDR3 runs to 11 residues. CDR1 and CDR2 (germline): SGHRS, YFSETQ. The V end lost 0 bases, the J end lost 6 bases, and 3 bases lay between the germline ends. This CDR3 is CASSLGQTQYF. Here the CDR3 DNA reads TGCGCCAGCAGCTTGGGGCAGACCCAGTACTTC.

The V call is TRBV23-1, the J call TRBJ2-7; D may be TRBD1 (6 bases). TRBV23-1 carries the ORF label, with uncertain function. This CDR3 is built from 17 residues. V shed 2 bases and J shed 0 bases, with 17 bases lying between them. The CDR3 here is CASSQGGGRHPSYEQYV. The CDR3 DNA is TGCGCCAGCAGTCAAGGGGGCGGCCGACATCCCTCCTACGAGCAGTACGTC.

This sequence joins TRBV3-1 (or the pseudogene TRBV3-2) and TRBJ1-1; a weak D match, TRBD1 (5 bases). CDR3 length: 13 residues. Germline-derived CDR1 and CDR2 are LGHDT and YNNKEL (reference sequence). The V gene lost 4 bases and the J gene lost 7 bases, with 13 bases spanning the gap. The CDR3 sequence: CASSPRVVNEAFF. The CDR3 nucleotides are TGTGCCAGCAGCCCCAGGGTTGTGAATGAAGCTTTCTTT.

The CDR3 is CATSDLQRGGINEQFF. In DNA form, the CDR3 reads TGTGCCACCAGTGATTTGCAACGGGGGGGCATCAATGAGCAGTTCTTC. This chain links TRBV24-1 with TRBJ2-1; 8 nucleotides align to TRBD2. Germline V CDR1 and CDR2: KGHDR, SFDVKD. The CDR3 covers 16 residues. J lost 6 bases, V lost 0 bases, and 6 bases had no gene match.

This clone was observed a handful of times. The CDR3 here is CASRGTGPRNNEQFF. The CDR3 nucleotides are TGTGCCAGCAGGGGGACAGGACCGAGGAACAATGAGCAGTTCTTC. V usage is TRBV27 and J usage is TRBJ2-1, with 8 bases matching TRBD1. V was clipped by 6 bases and J by 5 bases; unmatched bases: 9. The CDR3 covers 15 residues. Germline V lookup: CDR1 MNHEY, CDR2 SMNVEV (reference sequence).

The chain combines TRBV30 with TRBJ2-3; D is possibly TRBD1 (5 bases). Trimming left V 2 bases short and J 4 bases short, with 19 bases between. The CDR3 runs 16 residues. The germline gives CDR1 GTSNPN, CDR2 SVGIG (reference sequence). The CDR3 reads CAWSPKGAGGADTQYF. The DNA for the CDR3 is TGTGCCTGGAGTCCCAAAGGGGCAGGCGGTGCAGATACGCAGTATTTT.

CDR3 in DNA: TGTGCCACCAGTGACCCGGACGGGGAGGACACTGAAGCTTTCTTT. Its protein product is CATSDPDGEDTEAFF. V and J are TRBV24-1 and TRBJ1-1; D is unclear. Trimming pared 4 bases from V and 3 bases from J, leaving 14 bases between. Germline V gene lookup returns CDR1 KGHDR and CDR2 SFDVKD. This CDR3 is built from 15 residues.

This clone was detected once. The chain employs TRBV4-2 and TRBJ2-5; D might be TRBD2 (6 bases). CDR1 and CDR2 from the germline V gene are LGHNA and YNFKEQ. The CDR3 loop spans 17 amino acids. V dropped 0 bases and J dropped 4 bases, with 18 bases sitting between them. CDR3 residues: CASSQEGSGGIRETQYF. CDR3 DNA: TGTGCCAGCAGCCAAGAGGGTAGCGGAGGGATTAGAGAGACCCAGTACTTC.

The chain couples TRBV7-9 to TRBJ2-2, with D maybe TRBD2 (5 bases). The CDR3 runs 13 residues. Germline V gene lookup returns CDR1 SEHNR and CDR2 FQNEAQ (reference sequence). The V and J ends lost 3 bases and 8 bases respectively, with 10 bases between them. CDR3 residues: CASSLVSAGELFF. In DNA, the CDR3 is TGTGCCAGCAGCTTGGTTAGCGCGGGGGAGCTGTTTTTT.

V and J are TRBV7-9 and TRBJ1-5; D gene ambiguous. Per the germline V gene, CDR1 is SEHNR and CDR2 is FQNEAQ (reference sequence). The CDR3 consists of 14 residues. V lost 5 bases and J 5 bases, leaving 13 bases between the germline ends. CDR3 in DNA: TGTGCCAGCAGCCCCGGAGTTGTAGATCAGCCCCAGCATTTT. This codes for CASSPGVVDQPQHF.

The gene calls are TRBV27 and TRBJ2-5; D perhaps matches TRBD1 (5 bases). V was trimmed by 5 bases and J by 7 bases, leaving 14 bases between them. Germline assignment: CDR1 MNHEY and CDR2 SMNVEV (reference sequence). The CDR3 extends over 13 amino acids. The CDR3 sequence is CASSPGLLTTQYF. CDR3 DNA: TGTGCCAGCAGTCCAGGGCTACTCACGACCCAGTACTTC.

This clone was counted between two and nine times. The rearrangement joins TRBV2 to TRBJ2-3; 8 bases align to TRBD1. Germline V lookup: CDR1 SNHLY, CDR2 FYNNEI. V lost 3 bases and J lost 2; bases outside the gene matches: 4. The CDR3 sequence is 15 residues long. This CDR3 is CASSDKDRDTDTQYF. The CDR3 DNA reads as TGTGCCAGCAGTGACAAGGACAGGGACACAGATACGCAGTATTTT. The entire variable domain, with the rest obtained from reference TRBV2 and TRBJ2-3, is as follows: EPEVTQTPSHQVTQMGQEVILRCVPISNHLYFYWYRQILGQKVEFLVSFYNNEISEKSEIFDDQFSVERPDGSNFTLKIRSTKLEDSAMYFCASSDKDRDTDTQYFGPGTRLTVL.

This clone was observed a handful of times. This CDR3 reads CASSAQTGGRKTQYF. The CDR3, as DNA: TGTGCCAGCAGCGCGCAGACAGGGGGCCGAAAGACCCAGTACTTC. V gene TRBV7-6 combines with J gene TRBJ2-5, with 10 bases aligning to TRBD1. This CDR3 region has 15 residues. The V segment lost 5 bases and the J segment 6 bases; nucleotides outside the gene matches: 9. Germline V CDR1 and CDR2: SGHVS, FNYEAQ.

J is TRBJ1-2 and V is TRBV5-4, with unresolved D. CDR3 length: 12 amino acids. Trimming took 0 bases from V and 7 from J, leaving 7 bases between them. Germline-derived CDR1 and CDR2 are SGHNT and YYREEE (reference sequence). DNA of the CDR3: TGTGCCAGCAGCTTGGGAGGGCTTGGCTACACCTTC. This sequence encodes CASSLGGLGYTF. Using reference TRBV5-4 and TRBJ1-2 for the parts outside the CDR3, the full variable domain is ETGVTQSPTHLIKTRGQQVTLRCSSQSGHNTVSWYQQALGQGPQFIFQYYREEENGRGNFPPRFSGLQFPNYSSELNVNALELDDSALYLCASSLGGLGYTFGSGTRLTVV.

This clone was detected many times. Written as DNA, the CDR3 is TGTGCCAGCAGTGAAGGGGAGTATCAGCCCCAGCATTTT. It codes for CASSEGEYQPQHF. The genes are TRBV2 and TRBJ1-5; D remains unclear. Trimming took off 1 base at V and 5 bases at J, with 6 bases between the two ends. CDR1 is SNHLY, CDR2 FYNNEI, per germline. This CDR3 has 13 amino acids.

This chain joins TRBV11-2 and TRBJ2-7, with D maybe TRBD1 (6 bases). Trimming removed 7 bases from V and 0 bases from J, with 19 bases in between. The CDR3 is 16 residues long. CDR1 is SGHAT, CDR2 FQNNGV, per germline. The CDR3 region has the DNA TGTGCCAGCACCGAAGGGGTACAGGGTCCCTCCTACGAGCAGTACTTC. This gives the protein CASTEGVQGPSYEQYF. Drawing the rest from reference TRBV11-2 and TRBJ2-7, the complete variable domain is EAGVAQSPRYKIIEKRQSVAFWCNPISGHATLYWYQQILGQGPKLLIQFQNNGVVDDSQLPKDRFSAERLKGVDSTLKIQPAKLEDSAVYLCASTEGVQGPSYEQYFGPGTRLTVT.

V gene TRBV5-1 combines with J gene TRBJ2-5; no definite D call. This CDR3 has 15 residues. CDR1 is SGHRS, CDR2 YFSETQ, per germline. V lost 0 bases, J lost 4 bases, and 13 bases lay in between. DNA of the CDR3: TGCGCCAGCAGCTTGGACGTTATATCGGGAGAGACCCAGTACTTC. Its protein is CASSLDVISGETQYF. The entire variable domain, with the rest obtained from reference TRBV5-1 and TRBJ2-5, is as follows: KAGVTQTPRYLIKTRGQQVTLSCSPISGHRSVSWYQQTPGQGLQFLFEYFSETQRNKGNFPGRFSGRQFSNSRSEMNVSTLELGDSALYLCASSLDVISGETQYFGPGTRLLVL.

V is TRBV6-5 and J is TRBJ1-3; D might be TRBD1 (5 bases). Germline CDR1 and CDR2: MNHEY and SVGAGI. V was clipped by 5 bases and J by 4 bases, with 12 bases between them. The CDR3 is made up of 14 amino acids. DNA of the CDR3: TGTGCCAGCAGTACGACAGATCAGGGAAACACCATATATTTT. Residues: CASSTTDQGNTIYF.

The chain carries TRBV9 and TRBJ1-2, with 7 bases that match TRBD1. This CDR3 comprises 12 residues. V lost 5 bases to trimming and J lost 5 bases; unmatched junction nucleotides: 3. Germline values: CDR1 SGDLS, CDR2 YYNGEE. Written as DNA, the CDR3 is TGTGCCAGCAGGGACAGGCGTTATGGCTACACCTTC. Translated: CASRDRRYGYTF. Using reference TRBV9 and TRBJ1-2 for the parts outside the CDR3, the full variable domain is DSGVTQTPKHLITATGQRVTLRCSPRSGDLSVYWYQQSLDQGLQFLIQYYNGEERAKGNILERFSAQQFPDLHSELNLSSLELGDSALYFCASRDRRYGYTFGSGTRLTVV.

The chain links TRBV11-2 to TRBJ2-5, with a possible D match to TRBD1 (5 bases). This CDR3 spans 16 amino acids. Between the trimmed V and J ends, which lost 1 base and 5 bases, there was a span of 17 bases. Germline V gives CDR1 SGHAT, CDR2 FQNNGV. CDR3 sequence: CASSLGGHVSSETQYF. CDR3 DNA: TGTGCCAGCAGCTTAGGCGGACATGTATCGTCGGAGACCCAGTACTTC.

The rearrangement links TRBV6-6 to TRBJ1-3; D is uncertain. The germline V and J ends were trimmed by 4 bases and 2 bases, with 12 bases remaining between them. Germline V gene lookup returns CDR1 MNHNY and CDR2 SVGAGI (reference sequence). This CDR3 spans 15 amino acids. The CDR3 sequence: CASSSLETAGNTIYF. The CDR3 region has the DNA TGTGCCAGCAGTTCTCTGGAGACGGCTGGAAACACCATATATTTT.